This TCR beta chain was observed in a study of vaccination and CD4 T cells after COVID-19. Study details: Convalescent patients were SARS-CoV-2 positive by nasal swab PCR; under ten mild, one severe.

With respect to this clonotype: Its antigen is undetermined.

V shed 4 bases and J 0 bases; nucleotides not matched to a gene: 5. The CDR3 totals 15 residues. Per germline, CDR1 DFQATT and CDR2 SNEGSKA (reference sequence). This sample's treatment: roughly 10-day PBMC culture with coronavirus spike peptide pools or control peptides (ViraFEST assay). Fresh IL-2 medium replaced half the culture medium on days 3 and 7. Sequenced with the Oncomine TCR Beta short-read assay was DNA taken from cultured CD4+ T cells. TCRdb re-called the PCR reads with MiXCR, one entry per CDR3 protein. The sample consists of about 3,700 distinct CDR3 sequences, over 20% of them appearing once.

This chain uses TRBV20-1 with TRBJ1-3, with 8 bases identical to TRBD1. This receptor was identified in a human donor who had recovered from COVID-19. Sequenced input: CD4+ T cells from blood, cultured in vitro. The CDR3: CSAKRTGHSGNTIYF. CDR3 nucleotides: TGCAGTGCTAAAAGGACAGGGCACTCTGGAAACACCATATATTTT.